This T cell receptor (beta chain) stems from a study of graft-versus-host responses after intestinal transplantation. The study's findings and limits: Among recipient marrow samples, GvH clones were found; some appeared first in ileum or blood. Association was observed between peak circulating GvH clone levels and early post-transplant HvG declines. When patients had graft-donor T cell macrochimerism, their allografts held high graft-versus-host to host-versus-graft clonal ratios.

The V gene's germline CDR1 is LNHDA and CDR2 SQIVND (reference sequence). V shed 4 bases and J shed 4 bases, with 13 bases lying between them. The CDR3 loop spans 14 amino acids. The assay was immunoSEQ multiplex PCR, and TCRdb's table has in-frame clones only and misses some. The sample lists about 82,000 clones; 91% were seen once. Regarding this clone: Its antigen is undetermined.

Sequenced here: unstimulated CD4+ T cells sorted from spleen or lymph node cells, sampled before intestinal transplant. This sequence joins TRBV19 and TRBJ1-2; tentative D call: TRBD1 (6 bases). This sequence was found in a human donor who received an intestinal transplant. The CDR3 DNA reads as TGTGCCAGTAGTACCAGGGACACCCCCTATGGCTACACCTTC. Amino acids: CASSTRDTPYGYTF.